This TCR beta chain was found in a study of blood T cell repertoires in COVID-19. As for the study in general: The study drew acute and convalescent COVID-19 samples from the United States, Italy and Spain. PBMCs, B-cell-depleted T cells, or T cells provided the cDNA or gDNA that made up the material.

Original data processing: Reference gene primer amplification yielded estimated nucleated cell counts. This table comes from immunoSEQ multiplex PCR, and its TCRdb copy is limited to in-frame clones, with some not included. For V, J and clone size, that table is used; D and trimming come from the DNA. The sample yields around 54,000 clones, about 90% seen once. This clone was seen only a few times. V lost 4 bases and J lost 2; bases outside the gene matches: 3. The CDR3 contains 15 residues. CDR1 is SGDLS, CDR2 YYNGEE, per germline. The sample taken for sequencing was peripheral blood. The clonotype was recovered from a human donor in a cohort sampled during active COVID-19. V and J are TRBV9 and TRBJ1-3, with 10 positions matching TRBD1. The CDR3 protein is CASSPTGGPGNTIYF. DNA for the CDR3: TGTGCCAGCAGCCCGACAGGGGGCCCTGGAAACACCATATATTTT.